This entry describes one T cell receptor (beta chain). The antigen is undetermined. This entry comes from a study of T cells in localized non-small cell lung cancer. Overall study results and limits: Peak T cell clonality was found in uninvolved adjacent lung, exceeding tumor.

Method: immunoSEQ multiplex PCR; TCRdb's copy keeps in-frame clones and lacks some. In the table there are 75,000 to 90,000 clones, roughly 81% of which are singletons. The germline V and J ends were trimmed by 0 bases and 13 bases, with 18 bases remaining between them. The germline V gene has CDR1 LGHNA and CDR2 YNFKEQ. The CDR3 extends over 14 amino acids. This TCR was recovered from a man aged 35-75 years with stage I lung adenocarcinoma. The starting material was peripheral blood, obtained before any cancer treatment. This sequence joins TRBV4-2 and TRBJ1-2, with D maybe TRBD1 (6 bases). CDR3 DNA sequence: TGTGCCAGCAGCCAAGACCCCCGGGACATGCAAATCACCTTC. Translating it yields CASSQDPRDMQITF.